This TCR beta chain derives from a study of metastatic and nonmetastatic thyroid tumors. Study details: Repertoires from blood and tumor or nodule tissue of malignant and benign thyroid patients were compared.

Original processing notes: In papillary thyroid cancer, a distant-metastasis classifier was built using CDR3 differences across clinicopathological groups. TCRdb re-clonotyped the PCR reads through MiXCR. It is TCRdb's table, rather than the study itself, that gives the V and J calls and clone size. The repertoire has 45,000 or so clones, about 4.2% of them found once; the top ten carry 8% to 10%. A few counts support this clone. The antigen remains undetermined. A much larger clone lies one base from this, so it may be a read error. Trimming removed 1 base at V and 4 bases at J, with 12 bases between. CDR1 is SGDLS and CDR2 is YYNGEE in the germline V gene. This CDR3 is built from 15 residues. No treatment of any kind had been given to any patient before thyroid surgery. Study-level points and caveats: It was reportedly found that TCR beta diversity was significantly higher in malignant thyroid tumors than in benign nodules, a difference seen in both blood and tumor samples.

Input material: blood. The chain combines TRBV9 with TRBJ2-1, with D maybe TRBD2 (5 bases). The TCR was taken from a female donor with papillary thyroid cancer or a benign thyroid nodule (not recorded which). Some clones in this sample may be carry-over from other donors' samples. CDR3 in DNA: TGTGCCAGCAGCGTATTGGGAGAGGCGTACAATGAGCAGTTCTTC. Encoded protein: CASSVLGEAYNEQFF.